This T cell receptor (beta chain) was documented in a study of identical twins. This clonotype was recorded at least ten times. The antigen is not known. Findings of the study overall: Conclusions were drawn cross-sectionally by statistical analysis, without following the same donors. Twins showed weaker excess sharing in their beta out-of-frame sequences.

The CDR3 runs 13 residues. V was shortened by 1 base and J by 5 bases, with 8 bases between the two germline ends. A template switching step contributed a universal primer site, while unique molecular identifiers were present in the cDNA. MiXCR, applied by TCRdb to the 5' RACE reads, yields one record per CDR3 protein. The sample has about 530,000 distinct CDR3 sequences; about 16% are singletons. The same sample was also used in a study of yellow fever vaccine responses in identical twins.

Sequencing was done on a sample of CD4+ T cells sorted from blood. This sequence joins TRBV12-3 or TRBV12-4 and TRBJ2-5, with no clear D. The TCR sequence derives from a woman under 30 in good health. This CDR3 reads CASSLGSAETQYF. CDR3 DNA: TGTGCCAGCAGTTTAGGGTCTGCCGAGACCCAGTACTTC.